This entry describes one TCR beta chain. The method was immunoSEQ multiplex PCR; TCRdb's version includes in-frame clones alone and lacks a portion of them. The sample has roughly 200,000 clones; roughly 80% are singletons. This record comes from a study of blood T cell repertoires in COVID-19. Overall study: Samples of COVID-19 (acute and convalescent) were obtained from the United States, Italy and Spain. From T cells, B-cell-depleted T cells, or PBMCs came the material, which was cDNA or gDNA.

With 2 bases removed from V and 0 bases from J, the gap between germline ends came to 12 bases. The V gene's germline CDR1 is KGHSH and CDR2 LQKENI. The CDR3 consists of 16 residues. The sequencing sample was made of peripheral blood. This chain connects TRBV18 to TRBJ2-3, with D unresolved. This TCR was recovered from a man in his forties or fifties who had recovered from COVID-19. The CDR3 protein is CASSPLPPGSTDTQYF. The CDR3 DNA follows: TGTGCCAGCTCACCATTGCCGCCAGGTAGCACAGATACGCAGTATTTT.